The 12 T cell receptor beta chains presented below share a single source sample, sequenced in a study of T cell responses to AZD1222 COVID-19 vaccine. Sequencing was performed with immunoSEQ multiplex PCR; in TCRdb, only in-frame clones are kept and a portion is missing. The table shows over 75,000 clones, with 70% to 90% occurring only once. The sample in question was peripheral blood, obtained 28 days after the second AZD1222 dose. The receptors stem from an adult who received the AZD1222 COVID-19 vaccine.

The chain recombines TRBV7-9 with TRBJ2-7, with TRBD1 as a possible D gene (6 bases). Per germline, CDR1 SEHNR and CDR2 FQNEAQ (reference sequence). Trimming cost V 3 bases and J 2 bases, with 20 bases left between them. This CDR3 contains 17 residues. This CDR3 reads CASSLGTRDTGTYEQYF. The CDR3 region has the DNA TGTGCCAGCAGCTTGGGGACCCGGGACACTGGAACCTACGAGCAGTACTTC.

The chain uses TRBV19 and TRBJ1-2; D uncertain. Germline lookup yields CDR1 LNHDA and CDR2 SQIVND (reference sequence). Trimming took 4 bases from V and 8 from J, leaving 14 bases between them. The CDR3 extends over 13 amino acids. For the CDR3, the DNA is TGTGCCAGTAGTAACCGGGCCCCGTTGGGCTACACCTTC. Its translation: CASSNRAPLGYTF.

V is TRBV10-2 and J is TRBJ1-4; 7 bases match TRBD1. Losses at the gene ends were 6 bases for V and 3 bases for J; bases not matched to a gene: 16. Germline lookup yields CDR1 WSHSY and CDR2 SAAADI. The CDR3 is made up of 18 amino acids. CDR3 coding DNA: TGCGCCAGCAGCCGCCTTCGGGGACAGCCTGGGGCTAATGAAAAACTGTTTTTT. Translating gives CASSRLRGQPGANEKLFF.

The chain joins TRBV19 to TRBJ2-3; D unclear. This CDR3 has 14 residues. Germline lookup yields CDR1 LNHDA and CDR2 SQIVND (reference sequence). The V end was cut by 4 bases, the J end by 6 bases, with 14 bases between. For the CDR3, the DNA is TGTGCCAGTAGTAACCCTATCTTGGGGGATACGCAGTATTTT. As protein: CASSNPILGDTQYF.

This clone is a singleton in its sample. V gene TRBV12-3 or TRBV12-4 combines with J gene TRBJ1-1; the D is unclear. This CDR3 region has 11 residues. V dropped 6 bases and J dropped 11 bases, with 13 bases sitting between them. CDR3 bases: TGTGCCAGCAGAGTAAACGGAAGGGCTTTCTTT. Translation gives CASRVNGRAFF.

The chain recombines TRBV19 with TRBJ1-1, with D uncertain. The CDR3 consists of 14 residues. V was cut by 5 bases and J by 0 bases, with 10 bases left in between. Germline V CDR1 and CDR2: LNHDA, SQIVND (reference sequence). CDR3 in DNA: TGTGCCAGTAGTTTTCACAGCATGAACACTGAAGCTTTCTTT. Amino acid sequence: CASSFHSMNTEAFF. Together with reference TRBV19 and TRBJ1-1, the CDR3 gives the full variable domain: DGGITQSPKYLFRKEGQNVTLSCEQNLNHDAMYWYRQDPGQGLRLIYYSQIVNDFQKGDIAEGYSVSREKKESFPLTVTSAQKNPTAFYLCASSFHSMNTEAFFGQGTRLTVV.

This clone was counted a few times. The chain employs TRBV7-9 and TRBJ2-2; 8 bases map to TRBD1. CDR1 is SEHNR and CDR2 is FQNEAQ in the germline V gene (reference sequence). The V gene end was trimmed by 10 bases and the J gene end by 4 bases; junction bases not matched to a gene: 5. The CDR3 is 13 amino acids. The CDR3 bases are TGTGCCACCGGGACAGGAGTCACCGGGGAGCTGTTTTTT. Amino acids: CATGTGVTGELFF.

The V gene is TRBV19, the J gene TRBJ2-1, with TRBD1 identical over 8 bases. This CDR3 region has 16 residues. Germline V gives CDR1 LNHDA, CDR2 SQIVND (reference sequence). V was pared by 5 bases and J by 1 base, with 7 bases of the junction left unmatched. This CDR3 is CASSPGDRGSYNEQFF. In nucleotides, the CDR3 is TGTGCCAGTAGTCCCGGAGACAGGGGTTCCTACAATGAGCAGTTCTTC.

This clone was detected only once. CDR3 nucleotide sequence: TGTGCCAGCAGCTTAGGTTTGGCAGGATACGAGCAGTACTTC. Protein: CASSLGLAGYEQYF. The chain recombines TRBV7-9 with TRBJ2-7; no clear D gene. Germline values: CDR1 SEHNR, CDR2 FQNEAQ (reference sequence). V gave up 1 base and J gave up 4 bases, with 11 bases separating them. This CDR3 region has 14 residues.

This clone has at least ten counts. The V call is TRBV19, the J call TRBJ1-2; TRBD1 matches 9 bases. Germline CDR1 reads LNHDA; CDR2 reads SQIVND (reference sequence). This CDR3 has 14 amino acids. V was clipped by 5 bases and J by 5 bases; unmatched bases: 6. CDR3 DNA sequence: TGTGCCAGTAGTGCGGACAGGGGCGGGTATGGCTACACCTTC. The encoded protein is CASSADRGGYGYTF.

This chain uses TRBV11-2 with TRBJ1-1; possible D gene TRBD1, 5 bases. Germline CDR1 and CDR2: SGHAT and FQNNGV. Trimming took 5 bases from V and 1 from J, leaving 8 bases between them. The CDR3 consists of 13 residues. CDR3 in amino acids: CASSADRNTEAFF. The DNA of the CDR3 is TGTGCCAGCAGCGCAGACAGGAACACTGAAGCTTTCTTT.

This CDR3 is CASSSGDRDSYEQYF. The CDR3 region has the DNA TGCGCCAGCAGCTCTGGGGACAGGGACTCCTACGAGCAGTACTTC. V usage is TRBV5-1 and J usage is TRBJ2-7, with 9 bases matching TRBD1. Germline V gene sequence: CDR1 SGHRS, CDR2 YFSETQ. Germline trimming cut 3 bases from V and 0 bases from J; bases unmatched to any gene: 4. The CDR3 consists of 15 residues.